The text below deals with one T cell receptor (beta chain). Its antigen is undetermined. This specimen belongs to a study of multiple sclerosis patients with progressive multifocal leukoencephalopathy. Germline-derived CDR1 and CDR2 are SGHRS and YFSETQ. The CDR3 runs to 14 residues. The germline V and J ends were trimmed by 4 bases and 1 base, with 11 bases remaining between them. The method was immunoSEQ multiplex PCR; TCRdb's version includes in-frame clones alone and lacks a portion of them. The sample has 25,000 to 30,000 clones; roughly nine tenths are singletons. Overall study results and limits: At PML onset, no shared TRBV or TRBJ gene usage was seen.

Indicated time point: 6 months of natalizumab therapy. Prior interferon beta treatment was universal, and the PML patients were all female. The TCR sequence derives from a human donor with multiple sclerosis. The sequenced sample was PBMCs, obtained from a patient treated with natalizumab. The genes are TRBV5-1 and TRBJ1-1; D gene unclear. The CDR3 DNA sequence: TGCGCCAGCAGCCTGGGCCCGGAGAACACTGAAGCTTTCTTT. As protein: CASSLGPENTEAFF.